The source of this T cell receptor beta chain is a study of OX40 agonist ivuxolimab in advanced cancers. In the study overall: Dose-escalation patients suffered from hepatocellular carcinoma, melanoma, renal cell or head and neck cancer.

Produced via immunoSEQ multiplex PCR; TCRdb's table is partial and in-frame only. The sample contains approximately 79,000 clones, about 85% of which appear only once. Germline V gene data show CDR1 as MGHRA and CDR2 as YSYEKL. Trimming shortened V by 3 bases and J by 1 base, and 13 bases separated the two germline ends. This CDR3 has 16 amino acids. This clone was counted only a few times. Its antigen is as yet unknown. General study points: Normalized expansion of T-cell clones was also low for some nonresponders. In the 0.1 to 3.0 mg/kg range, CD4+ and CD8+ blood T cells had expanded clonally by week 6. Among the lowest levels of clonal expansion were found in partial responders at 0.1-3.0 mg/kg.

This sequence originates from an adult with an advanced solid tumor such as melanoma, head and neck, liver or kidney cancer. This chain joins TRBV4-1 and TRBJ2-1; D assignment may be TRBD1 or TRBD2 (5 bases each). The source material was CD4+ or CD8+ T cells sorted from blood, sampled in a trial of the OX40 agonist ivuxolimab. Here the CDR3 DNA reads TGCGCCAGCAGCCATGAGCAGGGAGTTTCCTACAATGAGCAGTTCTTC. This sequence encodes CASSHEQGVSYNEQFF.